This T cell receptor (beta chain) stems from a study of blood T cell repertoires in COVID-19. This table comes from immunoSEQ multiplex PCR, and its TCRdb copy is limited to in-frame clones, with some not included. The sample carries about 500,000 clones, around nine tenths recorded once. This CDR3 contains 14 residues. The V and J ends lost 4 bases and 6 bases respectively, with 12 bases between them. In germline, CDR1 is KGHDR, CDR2 SFDVKD. This TCR was sampled from a woman aged 45-65 years with COVID-19, enrolled during active disease. Material for sequencing was peripheral blood. The chain recombines TRBV24-1 with TRBJ1-5; possible D gene TRBD1, 5 bases. This CDR3 is CATSEGGVGQPQHF. The CDR3 DNA is TGTGCCACCAGTGAGGGGGGAGTCGGTCAGCCCCAGCATTTT.